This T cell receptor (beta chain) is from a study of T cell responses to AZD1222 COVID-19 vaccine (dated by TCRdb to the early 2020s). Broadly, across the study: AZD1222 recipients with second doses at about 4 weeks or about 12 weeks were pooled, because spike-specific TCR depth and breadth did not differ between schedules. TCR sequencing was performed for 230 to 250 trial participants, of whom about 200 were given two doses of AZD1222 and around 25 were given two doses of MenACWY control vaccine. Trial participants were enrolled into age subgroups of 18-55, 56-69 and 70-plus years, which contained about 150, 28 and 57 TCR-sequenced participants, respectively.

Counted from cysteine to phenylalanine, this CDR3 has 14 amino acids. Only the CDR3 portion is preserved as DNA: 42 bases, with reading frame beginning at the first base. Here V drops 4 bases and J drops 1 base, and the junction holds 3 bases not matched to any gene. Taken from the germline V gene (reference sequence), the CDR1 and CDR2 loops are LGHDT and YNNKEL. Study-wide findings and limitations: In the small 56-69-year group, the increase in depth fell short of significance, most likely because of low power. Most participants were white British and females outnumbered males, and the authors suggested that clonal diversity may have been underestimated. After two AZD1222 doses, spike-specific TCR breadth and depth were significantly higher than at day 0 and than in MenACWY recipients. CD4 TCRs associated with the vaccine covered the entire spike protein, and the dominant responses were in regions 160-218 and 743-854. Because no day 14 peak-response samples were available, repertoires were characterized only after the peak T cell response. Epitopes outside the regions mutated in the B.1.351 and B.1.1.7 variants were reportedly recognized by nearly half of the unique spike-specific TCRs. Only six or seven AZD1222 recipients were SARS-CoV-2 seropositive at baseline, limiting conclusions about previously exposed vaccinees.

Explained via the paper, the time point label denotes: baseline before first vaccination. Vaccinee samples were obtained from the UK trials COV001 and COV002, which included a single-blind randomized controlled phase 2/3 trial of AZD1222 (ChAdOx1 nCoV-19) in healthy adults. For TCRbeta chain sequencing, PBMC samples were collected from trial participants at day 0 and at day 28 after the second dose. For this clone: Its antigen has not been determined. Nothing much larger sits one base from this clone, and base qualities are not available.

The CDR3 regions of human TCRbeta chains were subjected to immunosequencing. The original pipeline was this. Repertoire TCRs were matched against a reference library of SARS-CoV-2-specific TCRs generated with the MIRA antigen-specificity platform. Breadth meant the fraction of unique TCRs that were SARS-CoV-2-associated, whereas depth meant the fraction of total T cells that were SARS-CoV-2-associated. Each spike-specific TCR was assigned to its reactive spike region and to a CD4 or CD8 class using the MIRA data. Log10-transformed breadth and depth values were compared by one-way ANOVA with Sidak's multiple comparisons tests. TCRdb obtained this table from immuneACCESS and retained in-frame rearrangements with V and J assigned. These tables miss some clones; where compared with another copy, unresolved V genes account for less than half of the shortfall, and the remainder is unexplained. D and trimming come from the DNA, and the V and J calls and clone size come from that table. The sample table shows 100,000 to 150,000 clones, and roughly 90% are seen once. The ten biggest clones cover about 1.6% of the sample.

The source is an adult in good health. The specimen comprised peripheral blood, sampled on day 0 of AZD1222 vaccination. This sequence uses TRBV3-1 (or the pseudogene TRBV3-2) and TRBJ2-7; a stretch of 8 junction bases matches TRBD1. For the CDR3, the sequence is CASSRDRSSYEQYF. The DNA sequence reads TGTGCCAGCAGCCGGGACAGGAGTTCCTACGAGCAGTACTTC.